Listed below are T cell receptor beta chains from one sample, sequenced in a study of early T cells in non-severe SARS-CoV-2 infection. TCRdb reprocessed the 5' RACE reads via MiXCR and lists one record per CDR3 protein. The sample lists more than 85,000 distinct CDR3 sequences; roughly 17% were seen once. Sequenced sample: whole blood. These receptors were obtained from an adult who was a healthcare worker with PCR-confirmed SARS-CoV-2 infection or an uninfected control (not recorded which). Both conserved end residues are part of each CDR3. D genes are given only for firm matches. For some rows the clone size is stated as once, few or many, or as a class when expanded; others skip it.

v_gene: TRBV20-1; d_gene: -; abundance: few; j_gene: TRBJ1-1; CDR3aa: CSARLAGANTEAFF; CDR3nt: TGCAGTGCCCGACTCGCGGGGGCGAACACTGAAGCTTTCTTT
v_gene: TRBV20-1; d_gene: TRBD2; abundance: many; j_gene: TRBJ2-5; CDR3aa: CSGTGLAGGIQETQYF; CDR3nt: TGCAGTGGCACGGGACTAGCGGGGGGCATTCAAGAGACCCAGTACTTC
v_gene: TRBV7-6; d_gene: TRBD2; abundance: -; j_gene: TRBJ2-1; CDR3aa: CASSVMVSGLPTDEQFF; CDR3nt: TGTGCCAGCAGCGTAATGGTATCGGGACTACCGACGGATGAGCAGTTCTTC
v_gene: TRBV6-2/TRBV6-3; d_gene: TRBD1; abundance: few; j_gene: TRBJ1-5; CDR3aa: CASSSGQPNQPQHF; CDR3nt: TGTGCCAGCAGTTCGGGACAGCCAAATCAGCCCCAGCATTTT
v_gene: TRBV27; d_gene: TRBD1; abundance: -; j_gene: TRBJ2-1; CDR3aa: CASTGARQGDNEQFF; CDR3nt: TGTGCCAGCACCGGCGCAAGACAGGGAGACAATGAGCAGTTCTTC
v_gene: TRBV6-2/TRBV6-3; d_gene: TRBD1; abundance: -; j_gene: TRBJ1-5; CDR3aa: CASSYNRQGVGNQPQHF; CDR3nt: TGTGCCAGCAGCTACAATCGACAGGGTGTGGGAAATCAGCCCCAGCATTTT
v_gene: TRBV28; d_gene: TRBD1; abundance: -; j_gene: TRBJ1-2; CDR3aa: CASSPQGAWDYGYTF; CDR3nt: TGTGCCAGCAGCCCCCAGGGGGCGTGGGACTATGGCTACACCTTC
v_gene: TRBV29-1; d_gene: TRBD1; abundance: -; j_gene: TRBJ2-7; CDR3aa: CSVRDRGAYEQYF; CDR3nt: TGCAGCGTGAGGGACAGGGGGGCCTACGAGCAGTACTTC
v_gene: TRBV28; d_gene: -; abundance: few; j_gene: TRBJ1-1; CDR3aa: CASSRAGARSEAFF; CDR3nt: TGTGCCAGCAGCCGAGCGGGGGCCCGCAGTGAAGCTTTCTTT
v_gene: TRBV5-1; d_gene: -; abundance: -; j_gene: TRBJ2-6; CDR3aa: CASSLGTGANVLTF; CDR3nt: TGCGCCAGCAGCTTGGGTACAGGAGCCAACGTCCTGACTTTC
v_gene: TRBV9; d_gene: TRBD2; abundance: few; j_gene: TRBJ2-3; CDR3aa: CASSVVASGAYTDTQYF; CDR3nt: TGTGCCAGCAGCGTAGTGGCTAGCGGGGCCTACACAGATACGCAGTATTTT
v_gene: TRBV5-1; d_gene: TRBD1; abundance: -; j_gene: TRBJ2-2; CDR3aa: CASSTGQGTGELFF; CDR3nt: TGCGCCAGCAGCACAGGACAGGGCACCGGGGAGCTGTTTTTT
v_gene: TRBV18; d_gene: TRBD1; abundance: -; j_gene: TRBJ2-2; CDR3aa: CASSTETGAGELFF; CDR3nt: TGTGCCAGCTCAACAGAGACAGGGGCCGGGGAGCTGTTTTTT
v_gene: TRBV20-1; d_gene: -; abundance: few; j_gene: TRBJ1-6; CDR3aa: CSARDRRDTYWGSPLHF; CDR3nt: TGCAGTGCTAGAGATCGAAGGGACACTTATTGGGGTTCACCCCTCCACTTT
v_gene: TRBV7-8; d_gene: TRBD1; abundance: few; j_gene: TRBJ1-6; CDR3aa: CASSATGEPSYNSPLHF; CDR3nt: TGTGCCAGCAGCGCAACAGGGGAACCCTCCTATAATTCACCCCTCCACTTT
v_gene: TRBV20-1; d_gene: TRBD1; abundance: -; j_gene: TRBJ1-4; CDR3aa: CSAPSRQGGNEKLFF; CDR3nt: TGCAGTGCTCCCTCCCGGCAGGGGGGGAATGAAAAACTGTTTTTT
v_gene: TRBV7-9; d_gene: -; abundance: -; j_gene: TRBJ2-1; CDR3aa: CASSSPLGIGSGEQFF; CDR3nt: TGTGCCAGCAGCTCTCCACTGGGGATCGGCTCGGGGGAGCAGTTCTTC
v_gene: TRBV12-3/TRBV12-4; d_gene: TRBD1; abundance: few; j_gene: TRBJ1-1; CDR3aa: CASSRQGLNTEAFF; CDR3nt: TGTGCCAGCAGTAGACAGGGATTGAACACTGAAGCTTTCTTT
v_gene: TRBV10-3; d_gene: TRBD1; abundance: -; j_gene: TRBJ2-7; CDR3aa: CVIGQDRGKTYEQYF; CDR3nt: TGTGTCATCGGCCAGGACAGGGGCAAAACCTACGAGCAGTACTTC
v_gene: TRBV7-9; d_gene: -; abundance: -; j_gene: TRBJ2-3; CDR3aa: CASSLYRLITDTQYF; CDR3nt: TGTGCCAGCAGCTTGTATCGACTGATCACAGATACGCAGTATTTT
v_gene: TRBV5-1; d_gene: TRBD1; abundance: -; j_gene: TRBJ2-2; CDR3aa: CASSLGTGPTGELFF; CDR3nt: TGCGCCAGCAGCTTAGGGACAGGGCCCACCGGGGAGCTGTTTTTT
v_gene: TRBV20-1; d_gene: -; abundance: -; j_gene: TRBJ1-6; CDR3aa: CSARERTYNSPLHF; CDR3nt: TGCAGTGCTAGAGAGCGGACCTATAATTCACCCCTCCACTTT
v_gene: TRBV4-3; d_gene: TRBD2; abundance: many; j_gene: TRBJ2-7; CDR3aa: CASSQDSGGSGYEQYF; CDR3nt: TGCGCCAGCAGCCAAGACTCCGGTGGTAGCGGGTACGAGCAGTACTTC
v_gene: TRBV18; d_gene: TRBD1; abundance: many; j_gene: TRBJ2-3; CDR3aa: CASSPSGGSTDTQYF; CDR3nt: TGTGCCAGCTCACCATCAGGGGGCAGCACAGATACGCAGTATTTT
v_gene: TRBV20-1; d_gene: TRBD2; abundance: many; j_gene: TRBJ2-7; CDR3aa: CSATGTSGRTSYEQYF; CDR3nt: TGCAGTGCAACCGGGACTAGCGGGAGGACATCCTACGAGCAGTACTTC
v_gene: TRBV7-9; d_gene: -; abundance: -; j_gene: TRBJ2-2; CDR3aa: CASSLEQRELFF; CDR3nt: TGTGCCAGCAGCCTCGAACAGCGAGAGCTGTTTTTT
v_gene: TRBV9; d_gene: -; abundance: few; j_gene: TRBJ2-3; CDR3aa: CASSVGFSDTQYF; CDR3nt: TGTGCCAGCAGCGTAGGATTCTCAGATACGCAGTATTTT
v_gene: TRBV7-9; d_gene: -; abundance: -; j_gene: TRBJ1-5; CDR3aa: CASSLADGHQPQHF; CDR3nt: TGTGCCAGCAGCTTAGCAGACGGCCATCAGCCCCAGCATTTT
v_gene: TRBV29-1; d_gene: TRBD2; abundance: -; j_gene: TRBJ2-7; CDR3aa: CSVEAPGGPGDEQYF; CDR3nt: TGCAGCGTTGAGGCTCCGGGAGGGCCGGGCGACGAGCAGTACTTC
v_gene: TRBV12-5; d_gene: -; abundance: -; j_gene: TRBJ1-2; CDR3aa: CASGSDSPYGYTF; CDR3nt: TGTGCTAGTGGTTCGGACAGTCCCTATGGCTACACCTTC
v_gene: TRBV27; d_gene: -; abundance: -; j_gene: TRBJ2-3; CDR3aa: CASSFQQGDTQYF; CDR3nt: TGTGCCAGCAGTTTCCAACAGGGAGATACGCAGTATTTT
v_gene: TRBV15; d_gene: TRBD2; abundance: -; j_gene: TRBJ2-1; CDR3aa: CATSSATGRRDEQFF; CDR3nt: TGTGCCACCAGCAGCGCTACCGGGAGGCGGGATGAGCAGTTCTTC
v_gene: TRBV10-2; d_gene: -; abundance: few; j_gene: TRBJ1-1; CDR3aa: CASSESGTMNTEAFF; CDR3nt: TGCGCCAGCAGTGAGTCCGGTACAATGAACACTGAAGCTTTCTTT
v_gene: TRBV14; d_gene: -; abundance: -; j_gene: TRBJ1-2; CDR3aa: CASSRTSGGYGYTF; CDR3nt: TGTGCCAGCAGCCGAACGTCGGGGGGCTATGGCTACACCTTC
v_gene: TRBV11-2; d_gene: -; abundance: few; j_gene: TRBJ2-2; CDR3aa: CASSSTGWSDTGELFF; CDR3nt: TGTGCCAGCAGCTCTACAGGGTGGTCGGACACCGGGGAGCTGTTTTTT
v_gene: TRBV7-9; d_gene: -; abundance: -; j_gene: TRBJ2-4; CDR3aa: CASSFDLAKNIQYF; CDR3nt: TGTGCCAGCAGCTTCGACCTAGCCAAAAACATTCAGTACTTC
v_gene: TRBV2; d_gene: -; abundance: few; j_gene: TRBJ2-5; CDR3aa: CASSVSIQETQYF; CDR3nt: TGTGCCAGCAGTGTCAGCATACAAGAGACCCAGTACTTC
v_gene: TRBV6-5; d_gene: TRBD2; abundance: -; j_gene: TRBJ2-3; CDR3aa: CASSYGNLAGGRTDTQYF; CDR3nt: TGTGCCAGCAGTTACGGGAACCTAGCGGGGGGTCGCACAGATACGCAGTATTTT
v_gene: TRBV21-1; d_gene: -; abundance: few; j_gene: TRBJ1-1; CDR3aa: CASSKQGVNTEAFF; CDR3nt: TGTGCCAGCAGCAAACAGGGGGTGAACACTGAAGCTTTCTTT
v_gene: TRBV6-1; d_gene: -; abundance: few; j_gene: TRBJ2-5; CDR3aa: CASSERGRQETQYF; CDR3nt: TGTGCCAGCAGTGAACGGGGACGTCAAGAGACCCAGTACTTC
v_gene: TRBV5-4; d_gene: TRBD1; abundance: -; j_gene: TRBJ1-6; CDR3aa: CASSLRQGASPLHF; CDR3nt: TGTGCCAGCAGCTTGAGGCAGGGGGCCTCACCCCTCCACTTT
v_gene: TRBV5-1; d_gene: -; abundance: -; j_gene: TRBJ1-1; CDR3aa: CASSSSNQGTEAFF; CDR3nt: TGCGCCAGCAGCAGCTCGAACCAGGGCACTGAAGCTTTCTTT
v_gene: TRBV28; d_gene: -; abundance: -; j_gene: TRBJ2-1; CDR3aa: CASSTKEQFF; CDR3nt: TGTGCCAGCAGCACGAAGGAGCAGTTCTTC
v_gene: TRBV6-1; d_gene: -; abundance: few; j_gene: TRBJ1-5; CDR3aa: CASSARGSTVNQPQHF; CDR3nt: TGTGCCAGCAGTGCTCGGGGTTCGACAGTAAATCAGCCCCAGCATTTT
v_gene: TRBV20-1; d_gene: TRBD2; abundance: -; j_gene: TRBJ2-7; CDR3aa: CSALLGLAGDFNYEQYF; CDR3nt: TGCAGTGCACTTCTAGGACTAGCGGGAGACTTTAACTACGAGCAGTACTTC
v_gene: TRBV28; d_gene: -; abundance: -; j_gene: TRBJ1-5; CDR3aa: CASTGVSNQPQHF; CDR3nt: TGTGCCAGCACGGGGGTCAGCAATCAGCCCCAGCATTTT
v_gene: TRBV28; d_gene: TRBD2; abundance: few; j_gene: TRBJ2-5; CDR3aa: CASSRPGLAGGRETQYF; CDR3nt: TGTGCCAGCAGTCGTCCGGGACTAGCGGGAGGGCGAGAGACCCAGTACTTC
v_gene: TRBV13; d_gene: TRBD2; abundance: many; j_gene: TRBJ2-4; CDR3aa: CASSSSGGNIQYF; CDR3nt: TGTGCCAGCAGCTCTAGCGGGGGCAACATTCAGTACTTC
v_gene: TRBV6-5; d_gene: -; abundance: few; j_gene: TRBJ1-1; CDR3aa: CASSYSVALNTEAFF; CDR3nt: TGTGCCAGCAGTTACTCGGTAGCCCTGAACACTGAAGCTTTCTTT
v_gene: TRBV7-2; d_gene: TRBD2; abundance: -; j_gene: TRBJ2-1; CDR3aa: CASSSVNLAGGGNEQFF; CDR3nt: TGTGCCAGCAGCTCCGTCAACCTAGCGGGAGGAGGTAATGAGCAGTTCTTC